This paragraph covers one TCR beta chain sequence. Its antigen is still unknown. This specimen belongs to a study of OX40 agonist ivuxolimab in advanced cancers. The study's findings and limits: Clonal expansion from baseline to week 6 occurred in both CD4+ and CD8+ T cells.

Between the trimmed V and J ends, which lost 8 bases and 0 bases, there was a span of 14 bases. Per the germline V gene, CDR1 is MDHEN and CDR2 is SYDVKM. The CDR3 sequence is 14 residues long. Measured with immunoSEQ multiplex PCR; TCRdb has only the in-frame clones, and not every one. The sample gives under 20,000 clones, 72% of which show up once; 20% to 25% is in the top ten. The chain has TRBV28 and TRBJ2-7; D uncertain. This sample comprised CD4+ or CD8+ T cells sorted from blood, obtained in a trial of the OX40 agonist ivuxolimab. This receptor was taken from an adult with an advanced solid tumor such as melanoma, head and neck, liver or kidney cancer. CDR3 in amino acids: CASLERLSSYEQYF. The CDR3 DNA sequence: TGTGCCAGCCTAGAGAGGTTGAGCTCCTACGAGCAGTACTTC.